This is a list of T cell receptor beta chains from one sample in a study of T cell repertoires in cytomegalovirus infection. TCRdb re-called the reads with MiXCR, one entry per CDR3 protein. Of 450,000 to 650,000 distinct CDR3 sequences listed, about 26% are singletons. The sample consisted of PBMCs. The receptors come from a human donor in good health (CMV status not recorded). Some clones in this sample may be carry-over from other donors' samples. Both conserved end residues are part of each CDR3. The order of the fields is CDR3 length, J gene, V gene, CDR3 protein.

cdr3_length: 13
j_call: TRBJ1-2
v_call: TRBV12-3/TRBV12-4
cdr3_aa: CASSLGMSYGYTF

cdr3_length: 12
j_call: TRBJ1-1
v_call: TRBV5-1
cdr3_aa: CASSFGQAEAFF

cdr3_length: 15
j_call: TRBJ2-7
v_call: TRBV7-2
cdr3_aa: CASRGRDRLDYEQYF

cdr3_length: 15
j_call: TRBJ2-7
v_call: TRBV19
cdr3_aa: CASSRGGTSGYEQYF

cdr3_length: 17
j_call: TRBJ2-1
v_call: TRBV6-1
cdr3_aa: CASSHGLAGAFYNEQFF

cdr3_length: 15
j_call: TRBJ2-1
v_call: TRBV18
cdr3_aa: CVSSPWDRGYNEQFF

cdr3_length: 12
j_call: TRBJ2-1
v_call: TRBV7-2
cdr3_aa: CASSRLVREQFF

cdr3_length: 15
j_call: TRBJ2-3
v_call: TRBV7-3
cdr3_aa: CASSSGGTGTDTQYF

cdr3_length: 13
j_call: TRBJ2-7
v_call: TRBV18
cdr3_aa: CARTGGSPYEQYF

cdr3_length: 13
j_call: TRBJ1-2
v_call: TRBV29-1
cdr3_aa: CSVRDRGSYGYTF

cdr3_length: 16
j_call: TRBJ1-1
v_call: TRBV5-8
cdr3_aa: CASSPRFKGLNTEAFF

cdr3_length: 14
j_call: TRBJ2-4
v_call: TRBV28
cdr3_aa: CASSLGGSKNIQYF

cdr3_length: 16
j_call: TRBJ1-5
v_call: TRBV6-2/TRBV6-3
cdr3_aa: CASSYSLGIQSQPQHF

cdr3_length: 15
j_call: TRBJ2-2
v_call: TRBV7-2
cdr3_aa: CASSPPGLNTGELFF

cdr3_length: 15
j_call: TRBJ2-7
v_call: TRBV28
cdr3_aa: CASRPAGGSSYEQYF

cdr3_length: 13
j_call: TRBJ1-4
v_call: TRBV7-8
cdr3_aa: CASRAATNEKLFF

cdr3_length: 15
j_call: TRBJ2-5
v_call: TRBV7-8
cdr3_aa: CASSFGTSGGETQYF

cdr3_length: 15
j_call: TRBJ2-1
v_call: TRBV20-1
cdr3_aa: CSARDWVLPGNEQFF

cdr3_length: 17
j_call: TRBJ2-3
v_call: TRBV7-2
cdr3_aa: CASSPTPSGTSTDTQYF

cdr3_length: 17
j_call: TRBJ2-1
v_call: TRBV7-8
cdr3_aa: CASSLGPGLAVPNEQFF

cdr3_length: 18
j_call: TRBJ2-1
v_call: TRBV24-1
cdr3_aa: CATSDNELRTYAYNEQFF

cdr3_length: 15
j_call: TRBJ2-5
v_call: TRBV19
cdr3_aa: CASQRALLSLETQYF

cdr3_length: 16
j_call: TRBJ2-1
v_call: TRBV3-1
cdr3_aa: CASSQSTGSSYNEQFF

cdr3_length: 15
j_call: TRBJ2-1
v_call: TRBV7-2
cdr3_aa: CASSPTGTGYNEQFF